This passage covers 8 T cell receptor beta chains from one sample sequenced in a study of tumor and adjacent non-tumor tissue in lung cancer. RNA was extracted from bulk tissue without any cell sorting. The library came from three nested PCR rounds adapted from ARM-PCR protocols. From the multiplex PCR reads, TCRdb called clonotypes with MiXCR, one entry per CDR3 protein. The table includes 200,000 or so distinct CDR3 sequences, around 70% detected once. What was sequenced was lung tumor tissue. The receptors stem from a man aged 60 to 75 with non-small cell lung cancer.

Comments on this clonotype: With a much larger clone just one base away, this may be a read error. The gene calls are TRBV20-1 and TRBJ1-5; tentatively, D is TRBD1 (5 bases). V was pared by 0 bases and J by 11 bases, with 17 bases between. Germline V gene lookup returns CDR1 DFQATT and CDR2 SNEGSKA (reference sequence). The CDR3 consists of 14 residues. The CDR3 DNA reads TGCAGTGCTAGAGACCGCAGGGTGCTAGAGGCCCAGCATTTT. Amino acid sequence: CSARDRRVLEAQHF.

This clonotype was detected many times. This chain joins TRBV16 and TRBJ2-7, with 7 bases identical to TRBD1. The CDR3 is 14 amino acids. Germline CDR1 KGHSY, CDR2 FQNENV. V lost 4 bases to trimming and J lost 3 bases; unmatched junction nucleotides: 6. CDR3 sequence reads: CASSPTGSDYEQYF. The DNA for the CDR3 is TGTGCCAGCAGCCCGACAGGGTCCGACTACGAGCAGTACTTC. Variable domain in full (rest from reference TRBV16 and TRBJ2-7): GEEVAQTPKHLVRGEGQKAKLYCAPIKGHSYVFWYQQVLKNEFKFLISFQNENVFDETGMPKERFSAKCLPNSPCSLEIQATKLEDSAVYFCASSPTGSDYEQYFGPGTRLTVT.

The chain employs TRBV6-6 and TRBJ2-1; the match to TRBD1 covers 7 bases. This CDR3 comprises 18 residues. Germline assignment: CDR1 MNHNY and CDR2 SVGAGI (reference sequence). V trimming: 0 bases; J trimming: 0 bases; junction bases outside the gene matches: 8. The CDR3 sequence is CASSYSGWDSSSYNEQFF. Written as DNA, the CDR3 is TGTGCCAGCAGTTACTCGGGTTGGGACAGCAGCTCCTACAATGAGCAGTTCTTC.

Only one count was recorded for this clonotype. This chain links TRBV11-2 with TRBJ2-7, with D possibly being TRBD1 (6 bases). Between the trimmed V and J ends, which lost 2 bases and 6 bases, there was a span of 17 bases. This CDR3 comprises 15 residues. Germline values: CDR1 SGHAT, CDR2 FQNNGV. This CDR3 reads CASSLSPDRGREQYF. In DNA, the CDR3 is TGTGCCAGCAGCTTAAGCCCGGACAGAGGCCGCGAGCAGTACTTC.

In its sample, this clonotype was seen once. A junction end diverges from the germline sequence, so it may reflect a read error. The chain has TRBV11-3 and TRBJ2-5, with D maybe TRBD2 (7 bases). The CDR3 is 14 residues long. Germline V CDR1 and CDR2: SGHNT, YENEEA. CDR3 protein: CASILGGGQENQYF. The CDR3 DNA reads TGTGCCAGCATCTTAGGGGGGGGCCAAGAGAACCAGTACTTC.

This clonotype showed up just once. Relative to the germline gene, one junction end is altered; a read error may explain this. The CDR3: CSTRDARATEPQHF. The CDR3 bases are TGCAGTACTAGAGATGCCCGGGCAACTGAGCCCCAGCACTTT. The chain recombines TRBV20-1 with TRBJ1-5; D call uncertain. There are 14 residues in the CDR3. Germline-derived CDR1 and CDR2 are DFQATT and SNEGSKA (reference sequence).

The chain carries TRBV6-5 and TRBJ2-3, with D tentatively TRBD2 (6 bases). The CDR3 loop spans 16 amino acids. Germline CDR1 and CDR2: MNHEY and SVGAGI. CDR3 sequence: CVSKAVGRRGTDTQYF. The CDR3 DNA follows: TGTGTCAGTAAGGCCGTCGGGAGACGAGGAACAGATACGCAGTATTTT.

J is TRBJ2-5 and V is TRBV29-1; D uncertain. The germline V and J ends were trimmed by 5 bases and 10 bases, with 14 bases remaining between them. The germline V gene encodes CDR1 SQVTM and CDR2 ANQGSEA. This CDR3 comprises 11 residues. In nucleotides, the CDR3 is TGCAGCGTTTTGACCCAAGGGATCCAGTACTTC. This translates into CSVLTQGIQYF.